Below, 12 T cell receptor beta chains from the same sample are listed, as sequenced in a study of cytomegalovirus exposure and HLA in healthy donors. Primers for the PCR totalled 60 Vbeta and 13 Jbeta. Method: immunoSEQ multiplex PCR; TCRdb's copy keeps in-frame clones and lacks some. The sample gives some 190,000 clones, roughly 80% of which show up once; 2.4% is in the top ten. Sequences were obtained from PBMCs. The source of these receptors is a male donor in good health and CMV-seronegative.

V gene TRBV28 combines with J gene TRBJ2-3; 12 bases fit TRBD2. Germline V gives CDR1 MDHEN, CDR2 SYDVKM. The CDR3 sequence is 16 residues long. Losses at the gene ends were 6 bases for V and 0 bases for J; bases not matched to a gene: 4. CDR3: CASSYGLAGSTDTQYF. CDR3 nucleotide sequence: TGTGCCAGCAGCTACGGACTAGCGGGGAGCACAGATACGCAGTATTTT.

V gene TRBV6-1 combines with J gene TRBJ1-6; no reliable D call. CDR1 and CDR2 (germline): MNHNS, SASEGT. Trimming shortened V by 10 bases and J by 9 bases, and 16 bases separated the two germline ends. The CDR3 loop spans 13 amino acids. CDR3 DNA sequence: TGTGCCACCTCGGGAGGGCTAGGTTCACCCCTCCACTTT. The encoded protein is CATSGGLGSPLHF.

V usage is TRBV27 and J usage is TRBJ1-2; the D gene is possibly TRBD1 (5 bases). The CDR3 covers 15 residues. Germline CDR1 MNHEY, CDR2 SMNVEV (reference sequence). Trimming shortened V by 7 bases and J by 1 base, and 16 bases separated the two germline ends. The CDR3 DNA reads TGTGCCAGCACCCTGAAAACAGGACGTAACTATGGCTACACCTTC. Translating gives CASTLKTGRNYGYTF.

This clone was detected only a few times. This chain uses TRBV4-3 with TRBJ2-3; TRBD2 might be the D (6 bases). CDR1 LGHNA and CDR2 YSLEER come from the germline V gene. The CDR3 spans 16 residues. V dropped 0 bases and J dropped 5 bases, with 15 bases sitting between them. CDR3 residues: CASSQDRGGVVDTQYF. The CDR3 DNA sequence: TGCGCCAGCAGCCAAGATCGGGGCGGGGTGGTAGATACGCAGTATTTT.

The chain recombines TRBV7-9 with TRBJ1-2, with 9 bases matching TRBD1. This CDR3 contains 14 residues. J gave up 3 bases and V 3 bases, and 2 bases lay outside the gene matches. Germline V gene data show CDR1 as SEHNR and CDR2 as FQNEAQ (reference sequence). The chain's CDR3 is CASSLTGGDYGYTF. The CDR3 nucleotides are TGTGCCAGCAGCTTGACAGGGGGGGACTATGGCTACACCTTC.

V is TRBV19 and J is TRBJ2-7, with 14 bases lining up with TRBD2. The V segment lost 4 bases and the J segment 7 bases; nucleotides outside the gene matches: 6. The CDR3 runs to 15 residues. In germline, CDR1 is LNHDA, CDR2 SQIVND (reference sequence). The CDR3 DNA follows: TGTGCCAGTAGTACGGGACTAGCGGGAGCAGGGGAGCAGTACTTC. Translation: CASSTGLAGAGEQYF.

The V and J genes are TRBV28 and TRBJ1-2; D call uncertain. Trimming stripped 2 bases from V and 5 bases from J, with 9 bases between. CDR3 length equals 13 residues. Germline-derived CDR1 and CDR2 are MDHEN and SYDVKM. CDR3 residues: CASSLRAGYGYTF. CDR3 DNA sequence: TGTGCCAGCAGTTTAAGAGCGGGGTATGGCTACACCTTC.

The V and J genes are TRBV9 and TRBJ2-1; a possible D gene is TRBD1 (5 bases). Germline lookup yields CDR1 SGDLS and CDR2 YYNGEE. This CDR3 comprises 14 residues. Trimming removed 0 bases from V and 5 bases from J, with 9 bases in between. Written as DNA, the CDR3 is TGTGCCAGCAGCGTAGCAGGGATCAACAATGAGCAGTTCTTC. This gives the protein CASSVAGINNEQFF.

The chain recombines TRBV2 with TRBJ1-3; no reliable D call. CDR3 length: 14 residues. Germline V gene data show CDR1 as SNHLY and CDR2 as FYNNEI. The V end lost 7 bases, the J end lost 0 bases, and 10 bases lay between the germline ends. The CDR3 sequence: CASIVGRSGNTIYF. The CDR3 coding sequence is TGTGCCAGCATAGTCGGTCGCTCTGGAAACACCATATATTTT.

The rearrangement links TRBV9 to TRBJ1-2; TRBD1 matches at 7 bases. The CDR3 totals 15 residues. V lost 0 bases and J lost 5; bases outside the gene matches: 7. In germline, CDR1 is SGDLS, CDR2 YYNGEE. The CDR3 bases are TGTGCCAGCAGCGTAGCTGGGCAGGGGGAGTATGGCTACACCTTC. Encoded protein: CASSVAGQGEYGYTF.

This clone was recorded a few times. The chain carries TRBV12-2 and TRBJ1-2. TRBV12-2 is annotated as a pseudogene. The CDR3 has 15 amino acids. CDR3 sequence (DNA): TGTGCAAGTCGCTTCGGCAGACTAGTCCCAGTTGGCTACACCTTC. Protein product: CASRFGRLVPVGYTF.

The chain couples TRBV6-4 to TRBJ2-1; 10 nucleotides line up with TRBD2. The CDR3 contains 15 residues. Germline V CDR1 and CDR2: MRHNA, SNTAGT. Trimming took 8 bases from V and 4 from J; bases not matched to a gene: 8. The CDR3 reads CASSPTSGFYNEQFF. The CDR3 coding sequence is TGTGCCAGCTCCCCGACTAGCGGGTTTTACAATGAGCAGTTCTTC.